This T cell receptor beta chain was recorded in a study of T cells in localized non-small cell lung cancer. Germline CDR1 reads MDHEN; CDR2 reads SYDVKM. This CDR3 comprises 15 residues. Trimming cost V 5 bases and J 8 bases, with 21 bases left between them. The assay was immunoSEQ multiplex PCR, and TCRdb's table has in-frame clones only and misses some. The table lists tens of thousands of clones, 81% of them singletons, with under 8% in the top ten. This clonotype was sampled from a male donor aged 60 or over with stage II lung adenocarcinoma. This sample comprised peripheral blood mononuclear cells, obtained before any cancer treatment. V usage is TRBV28 and J usage is TRBJ1-2; D is possibly TRBD1 (5 bases). The CDR3 region is CASSAPGAAGVGYTF. The DNA for the CDR3 is TGTGCCAGCAGTGCCCCCGGGGCCGCGGGCGTGGGCTACACCTTC.